This T cell receptor beta chain was identified in a study of T cells of healthy individuals. The CDR3 is 13 amino acids. Deletions cut 5 bases from V and 0 bases from J, with 7 bases between. The germline V gene encodes CDR1 SGHRS and CDR2 YFSETQ. TCRdb re-analysed the 5' RACE reads in MiXCR, keeping a single row per CDR3 protein. The sample yields about 96,000 distinct CDR3 sequences, around 17% seen once. This clonotype has just a few counts. The V and J genes are TRBV5-1 and TRBJ2-3; D is unclear. This receptor was obtained from a human donor in good health. CDR3 in DNA: TGCGCCAGCAGTTACGGTAGCACAGATACGCAGTATTTT. It yields the protein CASSYGSTDTQYF.